Below, 3 T cell receptor beta chains from the same sample are listed, as sequenced in a study of CD8 T cells in ankylosing spondylitis. The antigens these receptors bind are not known. TCRdb reanalysed the 5' RACE reads using MiXCR and keeps one entry per CDR3 protein. In the table there are some 840,000 distinct CDR3 sequences, approximately 12% of which are singletons. Study conclusions and caveats: There was a TCR beta motif, made of several highly homologous variants, that appeared characteristic of ankylosing spondylitis blood.

The sequenced sample was blood, either unsorted or a sorted T cell fraction (not recorded which). All receptors derive from a male donor with ankylosing spondylitis.

This clonotype was counted between two and nine times. This chain joins TRBV5-1 and TRBJ2-3; D not resolved. V gave up 4 bases and J gave up 2 bases, with 11 bases separating them. Germline V gives CDR1 SGHRS, CDR2 YFSETQ. This CDR3 is 14 amino acids long. CDR3 coding DNA: TGCGCCAGCAGCCGGGTCGAGAACACAGATACGCAGTATTTT. It encodes CASSRVENTDTQYF.

This chain joins TRBV15 and TRBJ1-1, with D hard to call. V was pared by 0 bases and J by 0 bases, with 8 bases between. The CDR3 totals 15 residues. Per germline, CDR1 LNHNV and CDR2 YYDKDF (reference sequence). The CDR3 nucleotides are TGTGCCACCAGCAGAGAGCCGGGCATGAACACTGAAGCTTTCTTT. This translates into CATSREPGMNTEAFF.

This clonotype was counted between two and nine times. This chain connects TRBV7-2 to TRBJ2-7; perhaps TRBD2 as D (5 bases). The CDR3 loop spans 15 amino acids. V was pared by 5 bases and J by 1 base, with 15 bases between. Germline V gene lookup returns CDR1 SGHTA and CDR2 FQGNSA. CDR3 region: CASSPGSTGSYEQYF. The CDR3 region has the DNA TGTGCCAGCAGCCCAGGATCGACGGGGTCCTACGAGCAGTACTTC.